This is a list of T cell receptor beta chains from one sample in a study of blood T cell repertoires in COVID-19. Measured with immunoSEQ multiplex PCR; TCRdb has only the in-frame clones, and not every one. Among a few hundred thousand clones listed, more than 65% were seen once. Sequenced sample: PBMCs or T cells enriched from blood (not recorded which). The receptor set was obtained from a man aged 50 to 59 who had recovered from COVID-19. The CDR3 runs from the conserved cysteine through the conserved F or W. The D gene is left open where the match is weak. The size field is filled for only some rows; it gives once, few, many or a size class.

j_gene	v_gene	d_gene	abundance	CDR3nt	CDR3aa
TRBJ1-6	TRBV6-1	-	-	TGTGCCAGCAGTGAAACAGGCAGAGCTTCACCCCTCCACTTT	CASSETGRASPLHF
TRBJ1-1	TRBV4-1	-	-	TGCGCCAGCAGCCAAGATCCGAACGGGAACACTGAAGCTTTCTTT	CASSQDPNGNTEAFF
TRBJ1-2	TRBV5-6	-	-	TGTGCCAGCAGCTCTACAGGGATCTATGGCTACACCTTC	CASSSTGIYGYTF
TRBJ1-2	TRBV6-1	-	-	TGTGCCAGCAGTGAAGCGCTGGGGGGTCCCTATGGCTACACCTTC	CASSEALGGPYGYTF
TRBJ2-1	TRBV5-4	-	once	TGTGCCAGCAGCTTGGACTCCCAAGAGCAGTTCTTC	CASSLDSQEQFF
TRBJ2-7	TRBV18	TRBD1	once	TGTGCCAGCTCACCACCGGGTGGACAGGGGACCTACGAGCAGTACTTC	CASSPPGGQGTYEQYF
TRBJ1-2	TRBV23-1	TRBD1	-	TGCGCCAGCAGTCGAAGACCGGGACAGTACTATGGCTACACCTTC	CASSRRPGQYYGYTF
TRBJ1-2	TRBV19	TRBD1	-	TGTGCCAGCCAACCGCTAGGCAGGGGGACAAGTGGCTACACCTTC	CASQPLGRGTSGYTF
TRBJ2-7	TRBV5-1	-	-	TGCGCCAGCAGCTTGGCCCAGGGGGAGGACGAGCAGTACTTC	CASSLAQGEDEQYF
TRBJ2-7	TRBV2	-	-	TGTGCCAGCAGTGAAGTCGGGACAATAGGTTCCTACGAGCAGTACTTC	CASSEVGTIGSYEQYF
TRBJ1-3	TRBV19	-	-	TGTGCCAGTAGTATCACAACGTCGACTGGAAACACCATATATTTT	CASSITTSTGNTIYF
TRBJ2-2	TRBV23-1	-	once	TGCGCCAGCAGTCAAATCGAACTAGAGAACACCGGGGAGCTGTTTTTT	CASSQIELENTGELFF
TRBJ2-2	TRBV10-1	TRBD2	once	TGCGCCACCAGCAGCGGGGGCACCCTCCGGACCGGGGAGCTGTTTTTT	CATSSGGTLRTGELFF
TRBJ1-5	TRBV6-1	-	-	TGTGCCAGCAGTGAACGAGGTCAGCGCAATCAGCCCCAGCATTTT	CASSERGQRNQPQHF
TRBJ1-5	TRBV6-5	-	-	TGTGCCAGCAGTACAGGGATCGGCAATCAGCCCCAGCATTTT	CASSTGIGNQPQHF
TRBJ1-6	TRBV10-1	-	-	TGCGCCAGCAGTGAATCAAAATCACCCCTCCACTTT	CASSESKSPLHF
TRBJ2-2	TRBV7-9	-	-	TGTGCTGCCTTTGAGAGGCAGTCCACCGGGGAGCTGTTTTTT	CAAFERQSTGELFF
TRBJ2-3	TRBV29-1	-	-	TGCAGCGTTGACCGACAGGGAGGCAATACGCAGTATTTT	CSVDRQGGNTQYF
TRBJ1-1	TRBV27	-	-	TGTGCCAGCAGTTCGACAGCAGGAGCTTTCTTT	CASSSTAGAFF
TRBJ2-7	TRBV29-1	TRBD2	-	TGCAGCGTTGATCGGCTAGCGGGAGGTACCTACGAGCAGTACTTC	CSVDRLAGGTYEQYF
TRBJ2-7	TRBV2	TRBD1	-	TGTGCCAGCAGTAAAAAGGGACAGGGGTACGAGCAGTACTTC	CASSKKGQGYEQYF
TRBJ1-5	TRBV6-6	-	-	TGTGCCAGCACTTACCGGGCAGGGCCACAGCCCCAGCATTTT	CASTYRAGPQPQHF
TRBJ1-2	TRBV7-3	-	-	TGTGCCAGCAGCCTGGGCGCGTCAGTAACGGGGGGCTACACCTTC	CASSLGASVTGGYTF
TRBJ1-4	TRBV7-6	-	-	TGTGCCAGCAGCTTACAGGGGTCAACTAATGAAAAACTGTTTTTT	CASSLQGSTNEKLFF